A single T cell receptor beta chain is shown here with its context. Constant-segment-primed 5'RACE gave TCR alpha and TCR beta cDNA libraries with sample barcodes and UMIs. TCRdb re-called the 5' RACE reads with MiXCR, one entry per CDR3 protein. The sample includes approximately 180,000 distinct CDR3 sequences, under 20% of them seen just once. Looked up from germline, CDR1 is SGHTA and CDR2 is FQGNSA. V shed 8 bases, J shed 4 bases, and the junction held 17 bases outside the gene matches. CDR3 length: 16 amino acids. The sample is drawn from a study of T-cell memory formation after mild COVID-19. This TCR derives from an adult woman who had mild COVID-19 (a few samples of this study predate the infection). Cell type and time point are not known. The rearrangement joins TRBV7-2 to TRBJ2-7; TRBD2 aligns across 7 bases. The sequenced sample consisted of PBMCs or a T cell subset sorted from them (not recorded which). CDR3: CASAGYSTSSAYEQYF. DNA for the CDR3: TGTGCCAGCGCGGGGTACTCGACTAGCTCTGCTTACGAGCAGTACTTC.